This entry is about one T cell receptor beta chain. Antigen: not known. V was pared by 5 bases and J by 6 bases, with 10 bases between. Germline lookup yields CDR1 SEHNR and CDR2 FQNEAQ (reference sequence). This CDR3 is built from 12 residues. This record belongs to a study of STAT5B mutations in CD4+ large granular lymphocyte leukemia. Study observations and caveats: Approximately 25% of private leukemic clonotypes occurred rarely in other patients' non-leukemic repertoires.

Patients had CD4+ T-LGLL, from Padova, Helsinki and Shinshu. Either unselected PBMC or bead-purified CD4+, CD4+CD8+, CD57+ or CD56+ cells were sequenced. Profiled with immunoSEQ multiplex PCR; TCRdb holds only in-frame clones, not every one. Among some 4,000 clones listed, roughly 71% were seen once. Sequencing was performed on PBMCs. J is TRBJ1-1 and V is TRBV7-9; D unresolved. The origin of this receptor is a man in his 70s with CD4+ T-cell large granular lymphocyte leukemia. CDR3 region: CASSHGVSEAFF. CDR3 coding DNA: TGTGCCAGCAGCCACGGCGTCTCTGAAGCTTTCTTT.